The present T cell receptor (beta chain) was sequenced within a study of cytomegalovirus exposure and HLA in healthy donors. Vbeta (60) and Jbeta (13) primers were used in the PCR. Method: immunoSEQ multiplex PCR; TCRdb's copy keeps in-frame clones and lacks some. The sample holds 150,000 or so clones, 72% seen once. Overall study results and limits: In a later analysis, parvovirus B19, influenza, CMV and Epstein-Barr virus appeared linked to several top co-occurrence clusters. Reports credit the classifier with highly specific, highly sensitive diagnosis of cytomegalovirus status. Prior analysis indicated that the majority of TCR beta V segments exhibited productivity approximately 87% or approximately 30% of the time.

The length of the CDR3 is 14 residues. The V gene lost 5 bases and the J gene lost 4 bases, with 13 bases spanning the gap. Germline CDR1 MNHNS, CDR2 SASEGT. Recording of this donor's CMV serostatus was not done. On this clone: What it binds is not known.

What was sequenced was PBMCs. V and J are TRBV6-1 and TRBJ2-3, with TRBD2 as a possible D gene (5 bases). The receptor's source is a human donor in good health. The CDR3 protein is CASSPADLADTQYF. CDR3 bases: TGTGCCAGCAGTCCCGCGGACTTGGCAGATACGCAGTATTTT.